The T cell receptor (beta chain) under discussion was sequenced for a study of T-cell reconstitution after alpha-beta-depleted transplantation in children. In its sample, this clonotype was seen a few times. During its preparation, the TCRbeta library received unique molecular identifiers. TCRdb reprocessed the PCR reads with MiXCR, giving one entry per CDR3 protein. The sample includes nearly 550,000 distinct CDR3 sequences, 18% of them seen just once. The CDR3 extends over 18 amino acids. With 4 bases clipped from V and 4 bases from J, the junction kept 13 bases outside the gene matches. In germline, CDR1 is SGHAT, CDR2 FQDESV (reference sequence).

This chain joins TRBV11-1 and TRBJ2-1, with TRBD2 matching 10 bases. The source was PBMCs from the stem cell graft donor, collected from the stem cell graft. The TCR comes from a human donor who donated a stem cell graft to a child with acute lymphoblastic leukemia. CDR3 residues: CASSSSILLAGVYNEQFF. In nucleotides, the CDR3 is TGTGCCAGCAGCTCCTCGATCCTCCTAGCGGGAGTATACAATGAGCAGTTCTTC.